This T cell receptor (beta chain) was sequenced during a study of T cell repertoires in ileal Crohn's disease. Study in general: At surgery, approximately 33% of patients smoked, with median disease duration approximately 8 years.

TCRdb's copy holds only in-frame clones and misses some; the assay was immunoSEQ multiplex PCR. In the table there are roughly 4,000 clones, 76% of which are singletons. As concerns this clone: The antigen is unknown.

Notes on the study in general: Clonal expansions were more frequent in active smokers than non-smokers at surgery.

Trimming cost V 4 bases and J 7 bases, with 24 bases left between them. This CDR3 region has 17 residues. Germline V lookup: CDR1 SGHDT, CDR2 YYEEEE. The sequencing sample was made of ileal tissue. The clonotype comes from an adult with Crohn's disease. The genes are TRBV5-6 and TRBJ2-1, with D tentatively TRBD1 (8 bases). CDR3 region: CASSPPLTRGRGNEQFF. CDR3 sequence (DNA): TGTGCCAGCAGCCCTCCCCTCACCAGGGGGCGGGGGAATGAGCAGTTCTTC.